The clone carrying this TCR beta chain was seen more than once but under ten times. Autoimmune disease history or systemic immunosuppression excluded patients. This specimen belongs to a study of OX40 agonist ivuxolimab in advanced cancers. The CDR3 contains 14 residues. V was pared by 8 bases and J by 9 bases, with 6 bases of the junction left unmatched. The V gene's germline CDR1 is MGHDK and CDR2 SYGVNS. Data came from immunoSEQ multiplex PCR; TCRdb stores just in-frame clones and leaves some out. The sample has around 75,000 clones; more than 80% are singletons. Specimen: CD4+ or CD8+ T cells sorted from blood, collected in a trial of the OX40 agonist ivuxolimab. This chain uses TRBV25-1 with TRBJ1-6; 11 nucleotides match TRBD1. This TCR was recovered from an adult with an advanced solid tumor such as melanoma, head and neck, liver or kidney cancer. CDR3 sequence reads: CASGIGTGGSPLHF. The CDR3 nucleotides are TGTGCCAGCGGAATAGGGACAGGGGGTTCACCCCTCCACTTT. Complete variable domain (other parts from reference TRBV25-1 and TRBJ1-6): EADIYQTPRYLVIGTGKKITLECSQTMGHDKMYWYQQDPGMELHLIHYSYGVNSTEKGDLSSESTVSRIRTEHFPLTLESARPSHTSQYLCASGIGTGGSPLHFGNGTRLTVT.